In its sample, the clone carrying this TCR beta chain was seen many times. The CDR3 consists of 14 residues. V lost 4 bases and J lost 2, with 10 bases in between. Germline V gene data show CDR1 as SGHRS and CDR2 as YFSETQ. This sample is drawn from a study of T-cell memory formation after mild COVID-19. It was 5'RACE with constant-segment primers that produced the TCR alpha and TCR beta cDNA libraries, which carried sample barcodes and UMIs. TCRdb independently ran MiXCR on the 5' RACE reads; one entry per CDR3 protein. Of 350,000 to 400,000 distinct CDR3 sequences in the sample, 13% to 15% were seen once.

V gene TRBV5-1 combines with J gene TRBJ2-1; TRBD2 might be the D (6 bases). Sequencing was done on a sample of PBMCs or a T cell subset sorted from them (not recorded which). The clonotype originates from a young man who had mild COVID-19 (a few samples of this study predate the infection). Cell type and time point are not known. This CDR3 reads CASSMEGPYNEQFF. Here the CDR3 DNA reads TGCGCCAGCAGCATGGAGGGGCCCTACAATGAGCAGTTCTTC.